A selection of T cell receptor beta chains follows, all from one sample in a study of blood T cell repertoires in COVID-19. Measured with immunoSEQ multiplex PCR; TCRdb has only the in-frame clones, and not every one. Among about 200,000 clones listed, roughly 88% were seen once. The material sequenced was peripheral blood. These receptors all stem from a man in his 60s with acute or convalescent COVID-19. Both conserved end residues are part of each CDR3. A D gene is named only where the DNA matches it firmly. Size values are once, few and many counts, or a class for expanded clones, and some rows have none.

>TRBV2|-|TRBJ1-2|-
CASSLQGRRGNGYTF
TGTGCCAGCAGCCTTCAAGGACGTAGGGGTAATGGCTACACCTTC
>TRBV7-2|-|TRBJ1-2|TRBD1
CASSPTTGAGYTF
TGTGCCAGCAGCCCCACGACAGGGGCTGGCTACACCTTC
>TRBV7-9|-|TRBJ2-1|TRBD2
CASSLGTSGRTYNEQFF
TGTGCCAGCAGCCTAGGGACTAGCGGGAGAACCTACAATGAGCAGTTCTTC
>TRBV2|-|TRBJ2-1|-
CASIRTGKSYNEQFF
TGTGCCAGCATTAGGACTGGCAAGTCCTACAATGAGCAGTTCTTC
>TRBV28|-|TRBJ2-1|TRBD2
CASSDTSGSFNEQFF
TGTGCCAGCAGTGACACTAGCGGGAGTTTCAATGAGCAGTTCTTC
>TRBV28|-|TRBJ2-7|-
CASSVPSLIRVREQYF
TGTGCCAGCAGCGTCCCTTCCCTCATCAGGGTCCGCGAGCAGTACTTC
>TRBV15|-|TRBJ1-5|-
CATSRDQGRGQPQHF
TGTGCCACCAGCAGAGATCAAGGGAGGGGTCAGCCCCAGCATTTT
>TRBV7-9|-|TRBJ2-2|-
CASRSDWGTLDTGELFF
TGTGCCAGCAGAAGTGATTGGGGGACATTAGACACCGGGGAGCTGTTTTTT
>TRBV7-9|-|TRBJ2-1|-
CASNEKQNEQFF
TGTGCCAGCAACGAAAAACAGAATGAGCAGTTCTTC
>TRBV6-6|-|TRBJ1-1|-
CASSSTVNTEAFF
TGTGCCAGCAGTTCCACAGTGAACACTGAAGCTTTCTTT
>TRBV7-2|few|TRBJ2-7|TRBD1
CASSKTDRVDEQYF
TGTGCCAGCAGTAAAACGGACAGGGTTGACGAGCAGTACTTC
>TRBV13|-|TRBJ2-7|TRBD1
CASSHTPTGTESYEQYF
TGTGCCAGCAGTCATACACCTACCGGGACAGAAAGCTACGAGCAGTACTTC
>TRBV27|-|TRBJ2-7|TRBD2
CASSYEAGSSYEQYF
TGTGCCAGCAGTTACGAAGCGGGGAGCTCCTACGAGCAGTACTTC
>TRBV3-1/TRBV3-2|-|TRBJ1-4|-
CASSQTGGPNEKLFF
TGTGCCAGCAGCCAGACAGGCGGCCCTAATGAAAAACTGTTTTTT
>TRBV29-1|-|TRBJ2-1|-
CSVEGRDRTNEQFF
TGCAGCGTTGAAGGGAGAGACAGGACCAATGAGCAGTTCTTC
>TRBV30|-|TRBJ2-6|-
CAMGAPGANVLTF
TGTGCCATGGGGGCCCCTGGGGCCAACGTCCTGACTTTC
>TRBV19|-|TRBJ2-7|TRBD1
CASSPGTVYEQYF
TGTGCCAGTAGCCCTGGGACAGTCTACGAGCAGTACTTC
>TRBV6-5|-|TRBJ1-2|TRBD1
CASRHRGDYGYTF
TGTGCCAGCAGACACAGGGGAGACTATGGCTACACCTTC
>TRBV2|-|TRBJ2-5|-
CASSSHPGAETQYF
TGTGCCAGCAGTTCCCACCCCGGAGCAGAGACCCAGTACTTC
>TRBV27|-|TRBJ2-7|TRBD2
CASSPLGTSGSFYEQYF
TGTGCCAGCAGTCCACTAGGGACTAGCGGTTCTTTCTACGAGCAGTACTTC
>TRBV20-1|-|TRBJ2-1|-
CSASQSDEQFF
TGCAGTGCCTCTCAGAGCGATGAGCAGTTCTTC
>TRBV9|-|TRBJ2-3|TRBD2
CASSATRWRETDTQYF
TGTGCCAGCAGCGCGACTCGGTGGCGGGAGACAGATACGCAGTATTTT
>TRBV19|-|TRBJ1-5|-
CASSISPVNQPQHF
TGTGCCAGTAGTATCAGTCCAGTGAATCAGCCCCAGCATTTT
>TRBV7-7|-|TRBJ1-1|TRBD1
CASRPWTGQGNTEAFF
TGTGCTAGCAGGCCTTGGACAGGCCAGGGGAACACTGAAGCTTTCTTT
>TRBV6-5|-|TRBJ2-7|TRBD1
CASSYRTGGYEQYF
TGTGCCAGCAGTTACCGGACAGGGGGCTACGAGCAGTACTTC
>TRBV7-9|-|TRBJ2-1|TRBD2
CASSSPLAGDRNEQFF
TGTGCCAGCAGCTCCCCCCTCGCGGGAGATCGCAATGAGCAGTTCTTC
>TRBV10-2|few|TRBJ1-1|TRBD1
CASREDRWGNTEAFF
TGCGCCAGCAGGGAGGACAGGTGGGGGAACACTGAAGCTTTCTTT
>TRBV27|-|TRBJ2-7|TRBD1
CASSLGQGRREQYF
TGTGCCAGCAGTTTAGGACAGGGAAGGCGCGAGCAGTACTTC
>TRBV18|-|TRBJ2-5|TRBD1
CASSPPGQGETQYF
TGTGCCAGCTCACCTCCGGGACAGGGTGAGACCCAGTACTTC
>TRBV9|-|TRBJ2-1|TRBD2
CASSVDDSGAYNEQFF
TGTGCCAGCAGCGTAGATGATAGCGGGGCGTACAATGAGCAGTTCTTC
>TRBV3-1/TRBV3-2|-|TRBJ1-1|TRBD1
CASSQRQGARNTEAFF
TGTGCCAGCAGCCAAAGACAGGGGGCCAGGAACACTGAAGCTTTCTTT
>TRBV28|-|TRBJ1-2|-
CASLESGRLMGYGYTF
TGTGCCAGCCTCGAGTCAGGGAGGCTCATGGGGTATGGCTACACCTTC
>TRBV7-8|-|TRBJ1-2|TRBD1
CASSFDRESYGYTF
TGTGCCAGCAGCTTTGACAGGGAGTCCTATGGCTACACCTTC
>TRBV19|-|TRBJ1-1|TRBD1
CASNQGQGANTEAFF
TGTGCCAGTAACCAAGGACAGGGTGCGAACACTGAAGCTTTCTTT
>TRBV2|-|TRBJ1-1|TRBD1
CASSSRQGNTEAFF
TGTGCCAGCAGTTCACGACAGGGGAACACTGAAGCTTTCTTT
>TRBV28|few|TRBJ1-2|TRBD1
CASSKGQNYGYTF
TGTGCCAGCAGTAAGGGACAGAACTATGGCTACACCTTC
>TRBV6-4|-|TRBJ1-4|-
CASPLLRGDYEKLFF
TGTGCCAGCCCACTGCTCAGGGGTGATTACGAAAAACTGTTTTTT
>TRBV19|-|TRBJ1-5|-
CASRPGGGLNQPQHF
TGTGCCAGTAGGCCCGGGGGGGGCCTCAATCAGCCCCAGCATTTT
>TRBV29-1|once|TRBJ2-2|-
CSVGLNTGELFF
TGCAGCGTTGGTCTGAACACCGGGGAGCTGTTTTTT
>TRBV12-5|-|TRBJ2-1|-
CASGTPQGYEQFF
TGTGCTAGTGGTACCCCCCAGGGATACGAGCAGTTCTTC
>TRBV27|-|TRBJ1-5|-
CASSVGVNQPQHF
TGTGCCAGCAGTGTCGGGGTTAATCAGCCCCAGCATTTT
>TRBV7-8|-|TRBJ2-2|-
CASSYQRVRTGELFF
TGTGCCAGCAGCTACCAGCGGGTTAGGACCGGGGAGCTGTTTTTT
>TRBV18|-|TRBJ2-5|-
CASSSGVETQYF
TGTGCCAGCTCGTCAGGGGTTGAGACCCAGTACTTC
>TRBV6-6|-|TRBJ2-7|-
CASSKGGFEQYF
TGTGCCAGCAGTAAGGGGGGGTTCGAGCAGTACTTC
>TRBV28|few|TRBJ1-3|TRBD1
CAATRQGGSGNTIYF
TGTGCCGCTACCCGACAGGGTGGATCTGGAAACACCATATATTTT
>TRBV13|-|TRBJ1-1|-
CASSARGMEAFF
TGTGCCAGCAGCGCCAGGGGTATGGAAGCTTTCTTT
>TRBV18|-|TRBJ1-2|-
CASSPQSPSGVGHGYTF
TGTGCCAGCTCACCACAATCTCCCTCAGGCGTCGGCCATGGCTACACCTTC
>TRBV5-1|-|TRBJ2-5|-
CASSLASLPSETQYF
TGCGCCAGCAGCTTGGCCAGTCTTCCGTCGGAGACCCAGTACTTC
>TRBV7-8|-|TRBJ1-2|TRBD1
CASSMDVGQGFGYTF
TGTGCCAGCAGCATGGACGTGGGACAGGGTTTTGGCTACACCTTC
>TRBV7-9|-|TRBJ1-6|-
CASSPWTENSPLHF
TGTGCCAGCAGCCCATGGACAGAGAATTCACCCCTCCACTTT
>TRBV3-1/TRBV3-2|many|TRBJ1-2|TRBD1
CASSLDRAYGYTF
TGTGCCAGCAGCCTGGACAGGGCCTATGGCTACACCTTC